This T cell receptor beta chain was documented in a study of cytomegalovirus exposure and HLA in healthy donors. Notes on the study in general: The majority of TCR sequences were rare, yet some public TCRs appeared in many donors.

V dropped 5 bases and J dropped 4 bases, with 21 bases sitting between them. The germline gives CDR1 MDHEN, CDR2 SYDVKM. This CDR3 has 17 amino acids. Data came from immunoSEQ multiplex PCR; TCRdb stores just in-frame clones and leaves some out. The sample lists around 140,000 clones, about 91% occurring once. In regard to this clone: The target antigen is unknown.

The receptor's source is a man younger than 30 in good health and CMV-seropositive. J is TRBJ1-5 and V is TRBV28, with D perhaps TRBD1 (6 bases). The specimen was PBMCs. The CDR3 protein is CASSLRGGAVRNQPQHF. The CDR3 nucleotides read TGTGCCAGCAGTCTCCGGGGGGGGGCGGTTAGAAATCAGCCCCAGCATTTT.